This T cell receptor (beta chain) comes out of a study of blood T cell repertoires in COVID-19 (dated by TCRdb to 2018 to 2020). About the study as a whole: Samples from collaborators originated in the United States, Italy and Spain and spanned both the acute and convalescent phases of COVID-19. The repertoires were released in a freely available public database meant as a resource for research on the immune response to SARS-CoV-2. The material from the prospective study consisted of cDNA or gDNA derived from T cells, B-cell-depleted T cells, or PBMCs. The dataset comprised deeply sampled blood TCRbeta repertoires from subjects exposed to, actively infected with, or recovered from COVID-19. Where available, HLA class I and class II types were taken from metadata supplied by the sample provider and were not determined by assay-based typing. Sample metadata almost always included a de-identified subject ID, COVID-19 status, age in years and sex. The samples were drawn from two sources: the first 160 participants of the ongoing ImmuneRACE study, and 1,254 subjects contributed by 6 global collaborators.

TCRbeta CDR3 regions were amplified from genomic DNA using the immunoSEQ Assay, a bias-controlled multiplex PCR. Concerning the study's data processing: Nucleated cell counts per sample were estimated from amplification of reference gene primers within the assay. Sequence reads were collapsed and filtered to measure the absolute abundance of every unique TCRbeta CDR3 rearrangement. For each sample, productive Simpson clonality was calculated as the square root of Simpson's diversity index over productive rearrangements. This immuneACCESS table, as held by TCRdb, lists in-frame sequences with V and J called but not all clones. Of the missing ones, under half trace to an unresolved V gene in checked studies; the others have no known cause. The DNA gave D and trimming, while V, J and clone size come from that table. This sample comprises some 80,000 clones, more than 70% of them detected only once. The ten largest clones capture about 20% of the sample.

Each collaborating institution followed its own protocols to collect whole blood in K2EDTA tubes. For TCRbeta analysis, collaborators shipped samples in one of three forms: frozen whole blood, isolated PBMCs, or DNA extracted from either of those sample types. This clone showed up just a few times. Its recognized antigen is unknown. Base qualities are not provided; no much larger clone lies one nucleotide away. Paper-wide results and their limitations: Clinical and demographic metadata were provided uncurated, with the amount varying by source and participant.

Reading the germline V gene gives CDR1 SQVTM and CDR2 ANQGSEA. The CDR3 spans 13 residues, from the cysteine through the phenylalanine. CDR3 DNA is the only sequence kept; it has 39 bases, read in frame from the first base. Cut back by 6 bases and 7 bases, the V and J ends lie 18 bases apart. The chain links TRBV29-1 with TRBJ1-2, and possibly TRBD1, on 6 matching bases. This receptor was obtained from a woman at least 80 years old in a cohort sampled during active or convalescent COVID-19. The sequenced sample consisted of peripheral blood. This receptor carries the CDR3 CSVTSLQGGGYTF. The base sequence is TGCAGCGTAACATCCTTACAGGGTGGTGGCTACACCTTC. With the rest looked up from the reference TRBV29-1 and TRBJ1-2 genes rather than sequenced, the full variable domain is SAVISQKPSRDICQRGTSLTIQCQVDSQVTMMFWYRQQPGQSLTLIATANQGSEATYESGFVIDKFPISRPNLTFSTLTVSNMSPEDSSIYLCSVTSLQGGGYTFGSGTRLTVV.